Listed below are T cell receptor beta chains from one sample, sequenced in a study of blood T cell repertoires in COVID-19. Assay: immunoSEQ multiplex PCR; the TCRdb copy retains only in-frame clones and omits some. The repertoire holds 470,000 or so clones, 75% to 90% seen once, with under 4% in the top ten. Source material: peripheral blood. These receptors all stem from a human donor in a cohort sampled during active COVID-19. CDR3s include the opening cysteine and the closing phenylalanine or tryptophan. The D gene is left open where the match is weak. Clone size, where shown, is once, few, many, or a class for clones that have expanded.

>TRBJ1-3|TRBV7-2|.|.
TGTGCCAGCAGCCCTCAGGGAAATGGAAACACCATATATTTT
CASSPQGNGNTIYF
>TRBJ2-7|TRBV11-3|.|TRBD1
TGTGCCAGCAGCTTAGGCAGTGGACAGGGATCCTACGAGCAGTACTTC
CASSLGSGQGSYEQYF
>TRBJ2-5|TRBV5-1|.|.
TGCGCCAGCAGTAGAGAAGCGGAAGAGACCCAGTACTTC
CASSREAEETQYF
>TRBJ2-1|TRBV27|once|TRBD2
TGTGCCAGCAGTTTAACTAGCGGGAGGGCAGGTGAGCAGTTCTTC
CASSLTSGRAGEQFF
>TRBJ2-1|TRBV3-1/TRBV3-2|.|.
TGTGCCAGCAGCCAAGGTGCCGGGTTACTGGCCGGGAATGAGCAGTTCTTC
CASSQGAGLLAGNEQFF
>TRBJ1-1|TRBV9|.|.
TGTGCCAGCAGCCCCCGAGGGAATCTGGCGATGAACACTGAAGCTTTCTTT
CASSPRGNLAMNTEAFF
>TRBJ1-2|TRBV30|.|.
TGTGCCTGCGGTTGGGGGCAAGTAGGCTACACCTTC
CACGWGQVGYTF
>TRBJ2-3|TRBV19|.|.
TGTGCCAGTAGTGCCCAGCGCGACCCCAGAGATACGCAGTATTTT
CASSAQRDPRDTQYF
>TRBJ2-1|TRBV6-5|.|.
TGTGCCAGCCGACAGCACTTTAACAATGAGCAGTTCTTC
CASRQHFNNEQFF
>TRBJ2-7|TRBV10-2|.|.
TGCGCCAGCAGCCGTAAACTAGTGGGGTATTTCGAGCAGTACTTC
CASSRKLVGYFEQYF
>TRBJ2-2|TRBV4-2|.|TRBD2
TGTGCCAGCAGCCGTCTAGCGGAGCTGAACACCGGGGAGCTGTTTTTT
CASSRLAELNTGELFF
>TRBJ2-3|TRBV7-2|.|TRBD2
TGTGCCAGCAGCTCCCTCCTAGCGGGAGGAACAGATACGCAGTATTTT
CASSSLLAGGTDTQYF
>TRBJ2-5|TRBV30|few|.
TGTGCCTGGACTAGGGGAGGCATTCAAGAGACCCAGTACTTC
CAWTRGGIQETQYF
>TRBJ2-2|TRBV30|once|.
TGTGCCTGGAGTGGACAGCTCCCCGGGGAGCTGTTTTTT
CAWSGQLPGELFF
>TRBJ2-6|TRBV30|.|TRBD2
TGTGCCTGGTGGGGACTAGCGGGACTTCCTGGGGCCAACGTCCTGACTTTC
CAWWGLAGLPGANVLTF
>TRBJ2-7|TRBV7-2|.|TRBD1
TGTGCCAGCAGCGCCGGGACAGGGGGAACCTACGAGCAGTACTTC
CASSAGTGGTYEQYF
>TRBJ2-2|TRBV7-3|.|TRBD1
TGTGCCAGCAGCATTCCGATAGACAGGGACAGGCCCGGGGAGCTGTTTTTT
CASSIPIDRDRPGELFF
>TRBJ2-1|TRBV11-3|.|.
TGTGCCAGCAGCTTAGGTGCGGGGGAGCAGTTCTTC
CASSLGAGEQFF
>TRBJ2-1|TRBV5-1|.|TRBD1
TGCGCCAGCAGCTTATCCGGGGACAGGGAGAATGAGCAGTTCTTC
CASSLSGDRENEQFF
>TRBJ2-7|TRBV28|.|TRBD1
TGTGCCAGCACCACAACCGGGACAGGGCTCTACGAGCAGTACTTC
CASTTTGTGLYEQYF
>TRBJ2-1|TRBV7-2|.|TRBD2
TGTGCCAGCAGTTTGGGACTAGCGGGAGGGAGGAAGCAGTTCTTC
CASSLGLAGGRKQFF
>TRBJ2-7|TRBV23-1|.|.
TGCGCCAGCAGTCAAAGGGGCGTTCCACCGGACAGCCCGGGGCCTTACGAGCAGTACTTC
CASSQRGVPPDSPGPYEQYF
>TRBJ2-6|TRBV3-1/TRBV3-2|.|TRBD1
TGTGCCAGCAGCCACCACGACAGGGATCCGAGCTCTGGGGCCAACGTCCTGACTTTC
CASSHHDRDPSSGANVLTF
>TRBJ1-1|TRBV7-2|.|.
TGTGCCAGCAGCTTAGTCGGGGGCGGGGGCGACCCACTGAACACTGAAGCTTTCTTT
CASSLVGGGGDPLNTEAFF
>TRBJ2-7|TRBV28|.|.
TGTGCCAGCGTGGGAGCCGAAAACTACGAGCAGTACTTC
CASVGAENYEQYF
>TRBJ1-4|TRBV15|.|.
TGTGCCACCAGCAGAGTTCAGGCGCCAACTAATGAAAAACTGTTTTTT
CATSRVQAPTNEKLFF
>TRBJ2-7|TRBV19|once|.
TGTGCCAGTAGTATAGGGACTGCCTCTTCCTACGAGCAGTACTTC
CASSIGTASSYEQYF
>TRBJ1-1|TRBV5-1|.|TRBD1
TGCGCCAGCAGGGGAGCTACAGGGGGCAACACTGAAGCTTTCTTT
CASRGATGGNTEAFF
>TRBJ1-2|TRBV14|.|TRBD1
TGTGCCAGCAGCCAAGGGAGACAGGGAGGCTATGGCTACACCTTC
CASSQGRQGGYGYTF
>TRBJ2-1|TRBV5-1|.|TRBD2
TGCGCCAGCAGCTCTCCCGGGACTAGCGACGAGCAGTTCTTC
CASSSPGTSDEQFF
>TRBJ1-2|TRBV2|.|.
TGTGCCAGCAGTCGGGATTTCGGAGCTGACTATGGCTACACCTTC
CASSRDFGADYGYTF
>TRBJ1-5|TRBV27|.|TRBD1
TGTGCCAGCAGTCCCACAGGGGGCCTTAATCAGCCCCAGCATTTT
CASSPTGGLNQPQHF
>TRBJ1-5|TRBV28|.|TRBD1
TGTGCCAGCATCACAGGGGGTAATCAGCCCCAGCATTTT
CASITGGNQPQHF
>TRBJ1-1|TRBV6-5|.|TRBD1
TGTGCCAGCACTGCGACAGGGAGGAACACTGAAGCTTTCTTT
CASTATGRNTEAFF
>TRBJ2-7|TRBV10-2|once|TRBD1
TGCGCCAGCCGCGGACAGGGGGGCTCCTACGAGCAGTACTTC
CASRGQGGSYEQYF
>TRBJ1-2|TRBV5-6|.|.
TGTGCCAGCAGCTCCGTTTCCAACTATGGCTACACCTTC
CASSSVSNYGYTF
>TRBJ1-2|TRBV6-5|.|.
TGTGCCAGCTGGAGCGGGGCTCGGGGCTATGGCTACACCTTC
CASWSGARGYGYTF
>TRBJ1-5|TRBV30|.|.
TGTGCCTGGAGTCCACTCTCGATCAATCAGCCCCAGCATTTT
CAWSPLSINQPQHF
>TRBJ2-7|TRBV21-1|.|.
TGTGCCAGCAGCAAAGGGGCAGCGGAAGCAGGAGGCGAGCAGTACTTC
CASSKGAAEAGGEQYF
>TRBJ1-2|TRBV6-5|.|TRBD1
TGTGCCAGCAGTTACTCGAAGGGGGCCACTAACTATGGCTACACCTTC
CASSYSKGATNYGYTF
>TRBJ2-7|TRBV28|.|TRBD2
TGTGCCAGCAGCCATGGACTAGCGGGAGAGCAGTACTTC
CASSHGLAGEQYF
>TRBJ2-2|TRBV6-6|.|.
TGTGCCAGCCGCCCGACCGGGACAAGGAACACCGGGGAGCTGTTTTTT
CASRPTGTRNTGELFF